Listed below are T cell receptor beta chains from one sample, sequenced in a study of early T cells in non-severe SARS-CoV-2 infection. A single record per CDR3 protein comes from TCRdb applying MiXCR to the 5' RACE reads. Of fewer than 85,000 distinct CDR3 sequences in the sample, around 12% were seen once. The sequenced sample consisted of whole blood. All receptors derive from an adult who was a healthcare worker with PCR-confirmed SARS-CoV-2 infection or an uninfected control (not recorded which). Each CDR3 is given with its conserved first and last residue. Each record gives: V gene, clone size, D gene, J gene, CDR3 DNA, CDR3 protein. D genes are given only for firm matches. Where a row states a size, it is once, few, many or the class of an expanded clone; other rows omit it.

V gene: TRBV2; clone size: many; D gene: -; J gene: TRBJ2-4; CDR3 DNA: TGTGCCAGCAGTGAACGCCGGCTAGCCAAAAACATTCAGTACTTC; CDR3 protein: CASSERRLAKNIQYF
V gene: TRBV19; clone size: many; D gene: TRBD2; J gene: TRBJ2-7; CDR3 DNA: TGTGCCAGTAGTATTACCGGGACTAGCAGCGAGCAGTACTTC; CDR3 protein: CASSITGTSSEQYF
V gene: TRBV4-3; clone size: many; D gene: -; J gene: TRBJ2-7; CDR3 DNA: TGCCCCTCTCCCGGCTGCTCATCGATTTACGAGCAGTACTTC; CDR3 protein: CPSPGCSSIYEQYF
V gene: TRBV12-3/TRBV12-4; clone size: -; D gene: -; J gene: TRBJ2-2; CDR3 DNA: TGTGCCAGCAGTTTTGGCACCGGGGAGCTGTTTTTT; CDR3 protein: CASSFGTGELFF
V gene: TRBV5-1; clone size: -; D gene: -; J gene: TRBJ1-1; CDR3 DNA: TGCGCCAGCAGCTTGCAGAGGCTGAACACTGAAGCTTTCTTT; CDR3 protein: CASSLQRLNTEAFF
V gene: TRBV27; clone size: -; D gene: TRBD2; J gene: TRBJ2-1; CDR3 DNA: TGTGCCAGCAGTCCCCCAAGGACTAGCGGGAGGGGTTACAATGAGCAGTTCTTC; CDR3 protein: CASSPPRTSGRGYNEQFF
V gene: TRBV4-1; clone size: -; D gene: TRBD2; J gene: TRBJ2-7; CDR3 DNA: TGCGCCAGCAGCCGTACGCTTAGCGGGTCCGAGCAGTACTTC; CDR3 protein: CASSRTLSGSEQYF
V gene: TRBV29-1; clone size: few; D gene: TRBD2; J gene: TRBJ2-1; CDR3 DNA: TGCAGCGTTGCCCGACTAGCGGGGGGCTACAATGAGCAGTTCTTC; CDR3 protein: CSVARLAGGYNEQFF
V gene: TRBV7-6; clone size: many; D gene: -; J gene: TRBJ1-2; CDR3 DNA: TGTGCCAGCAGCGAGGGGAGCGCGGGCTACTATGGCTACACCTTC; CDR3 protein: CASSEGSAGYYGYTF
V gene: TRBV12-3/TRBV12-4; clone size: many; D gene: -; J gene: TRBJ1-5; CDR3 DNA: TGTGCCAGCAGTTTGGCAAATCAGCCCCAGCATTTT; CDR3 protein: CASSLANQPQHF
V gene: TRBV5-6; clone size: few; D gene: -; J gene: TRBJ1-2; CDR3 DNA: TGTGCCAGCAGCTCTACAGGGAGCTATGGCTACACCTTC; CDR3 protein: CASSSTGSYGYTF
V gene: TRBV12-3/TRBV12-4; clone size: -; D gene: TRBD1; J gene: TRBJ2-3; CDR3 DNA: TGTGCCAGCAGTTCCACAGGGGATGAAGATACGCAGTATTTT; CDR3 protein: CASSSTGDEDTQYF
V gene: TRBV30; clone size: few; D gene: TRBD1; J gene: TRBJ2-1; CDR3 DNA: TGTGCCTGGAGCAGGGGGCCCTACAATGAGCAGTTCTTC; CDR3 protein: CAWSRGPYNEQFF
V gene: TRBV7-2; clone size: few; D gene: -; J gene: TRBJ2-3; CDR3 DNA: TGTGCCAGCAGCTGGAAGGTAACAGATACGCAGTATTTT; CDR3 protein: CASSWKVTDTQYF
V gene: TRBV3-1; clone size: -; D gene: TRBD1; J gene: TRBJ1-1; CDR3 DNA: TGTGCCAGCAGCCAAGGACAGGGGTGGGCTGAAGCTTTCTTT; CDR3 protein: CASSQGQGWAEAFF
V gene: TRBV20-1; clone size: many; D gene: TRBD2; J gene: TRBJ2-3; CDR3 DNA: TGCCAACCTCTAGCGGGAGGGCGCACAGATACGCAGTATTTT; CDR3 protein: CQPLAGGRTDTQYF
V gene: TRBV6-1; clone size: -; D gene: TRBD2; J gene: TRBJ2-1; CDR3 DNA: TGTGCCAGCAGTGAATTGGCTAGCGGGGTTAGCTCCTACAATGAGCAGTTCTTC; CDR3 protein: CASSELASGVSSYNEQFF
V gene: TRBV11-3; clone size: few; D gene: -; J gene: TRBJ2-2; CDR3 DNA: TGTGCCAGCAGACTACTAGCTGCCACCGGGGAGCTGTTTTTT; CDR3 protein: CASRLLAATGELFF
V gene: TRBV5-1; clone size: -; D gene: -; J gene: TRBJ2-5; CDR3 DNA: TGCGCCAGCAGTGATCATACCAGGGTTATGAAGACCCAGTACTTC; CDR3 protein: CASSDHTRVMKTQYF
V gene: TRBV12-3/TRBV12-4; clone size: few; D gene: TRBD2; J gene: TRBJ2-1; CDR3 DNA: TGTGCCAGCAGTTTAGATGCGGGGGGGAGCGGTGGTGAGCAGTTCTTC; CDR3 protein: CASSLDAGGSGGEQFF
V gene: TRBV2; clone size: -; D gene: -; J gene: TRBJ1-1; CDR3 DNA: TGTGCCAGCAGTCAGGACGGCCGGAACACTGAAGCTTTCTTT; CDR3 protein: CASSQDGRNTEAFF
V gene: TRBV30; clone size: many; D gene: -; J gene: TRBJ2-7; CDR3 DNA: TGTGCCTGGAGTGTTTGGGGACGAGAGCAGTACTTC; CDR3 protein: CAWSVWGREQYF
V gene: TRBV6-5; clone size: many; D gene: -; J gene: TRBJ2-7; CDR3 DNA: TGTGCCAGCAGTTACCTCCCTAAAGGGTCCTACGAGCAGTACTTC; CDR3 protein: CASSYLPKGSYEQYF
V gene: TRBV12-3/TRBV12-4; clone size: many; D gene: TRBD2; J gene: TRBJ2-7; CDR3 DNA: TGTGCCAGCACCCTGGGACTAGCGGGAGTACCCTACGAGCAGTACTTC; CDR3 protein: CASTLGLAGVPYEQYF
V gene: TRBV7-9; clone size: many; D gene: TRBD1; J gene: TRBJ2-7; CDR3 DNA: TGTGCCAGCAGTTCTACAGGGGAAGAGCAGTACTTC; CDR3 protein: CASSSTGEEQYF
V gene: TRBV7-6; clone size: many; D gene: TRBD1; J gene: TRBJ2-5; CDR3 DNA: TGTGCCAGCAGCTTTGGGACAGGGCAGCAAGAGACCCAGTACTTC; CDR3 protein: CASSFGTGQQETQYF
V gene: TRBV3-1; clone size: many; D gene: TRBD2; J gene: TRBJ2-3; CDR3 DNA: TGTGCCAGCAGCCCCGGGACTAAGCTCAGCACAGATACGCAGTATTTT; CDR3 protein: CASSPGTKLSTDTQYF
V gene: TRBV10-3; clone size: once; D gene: -; J gene: TRBJ2-7; CDR3 DNA: TGTGCCATCAGTGACATGAAGGATGAGCAGTACTTC; CDR3 protein: CAISDMKDEQYF
V gene: TRBV7-9; clone size: few; D gene: TRBD2; J gene: TRBJ2-2; CDR3 DNA: TGTGCCAGCAGTCCCACTAGCGGGAGGGCCGCGACCGGGGAGCTGTTTTTT; CDR3 protein: CASSPTSGRAATGELFF
V gene: TRBV4-1; clone size: many; D gene: TRBD1; J gene: TRBJ1-4; CDR3 DNA: TGCGCCAGCAGCCAAGGATCAGGGGGAAGGGAAAAACTGTTTTTT; CDR3 protein: CASSQGSGGREKLFF
V gene: TRBV30; clone size: -; D gene: TRBD2; J gene: TRBJ2-7; CDR3 DNA: TGTGCCTGGAGTATAGGGAGCGGGGTGAACGAGCAGTACTTC; CDR3 protein: CAWSIGSGVNEQYF
V gene: TRBV15; clone size: many; D gene: TRBD2; J gene: TRBJ2-1; CDR3 DNA: TGTGCCACCAGCAGGGACAGGGACACCGGGACTAGCGGGAGAAGTTACAATGAGCAGTTCTTC; CDR3 protein: CATSRDRDTGTSGRSYNEQFF
V gene: TRBV29-1; clone size: few; D gene: -; J gene: TRBJ2-2; CDR3 DNA: TGCAGCCACTCTACGAACACCGGGGAGCTGTTTTTT; CDR3 protein: CSHSTNTGELFF
V gene: TRBV7-9; clone size: many; D gene: -; J gene: TRBJ2-5; CDR3 DNA: TGTGCCAGCAGTTGGGTGTCAGAGACCCAGTACTTC; CDR3 protein: CASSWVSETQYF
V gene: TRBV12-3/TRBV12-4; clone size: few; D gene: -; J gene: TRBJ1-1; CDR3 DNA: TGTGCCAGCACTCTAAGTTGGGGCACTGAAGCTTTCTTT; CDR3 protein: CASTLSWGTEAFF
V gene: TRBV10-1; clone size: few; D gene: -; J gene: TRBJ1-3; CDR3 DNA: TGCGCCAGCAGCCAGGATACTGGAAACACCATATATTTT; CDR3 protein: CASSQDTGNTIYF
V gene: TRBV20-1; clone size: few; D gene: TRBD2; J gene: TRBJ2-5; CDR3 DNA: TGCAGTGCTAGACTAGCGGGAGTCATGGGGACCCAGTACTTC; CDR3 protein: CSARLAGVMGTQYF
V gene: TRBV19; clone size: few; D gene: TRBD2; J gene: TRBJ2-3; CDR3 DNA: TGTGCCAGTAGTATAGATGCGGGGAGGGCCCGATACACAGATACGCAGTATTTT; CDR3 protein: CASSIDAGRARYTDTQYF
V gene: TRBV5-1; clone size: few; D gene: TRBD1; J gene: TRBJ2-1; CDR3 DNA: TGCGCCAGCAGCACCGGACAGGGGTCTTACAATGAGCAGTTCTTC; CDR3 protein: CASSTGQGSYNEQFF
V gene: TRBV14; clone size: few; D gene: TRBD2; J gene: TRBJ2-1; CDR3 DNA: TGTGCCAGCAGCGGGACTAGCAGGATCTACAATGAGCAGTTCTTC; CDR3 protein: CASSGTSRIYNEQFF
V gene: TRBV5-1; clone size: -; D gene: TRBD1; J gene: TRBJ2-7; CDR3 DNA: TGCGCCAGCAGCCCGCCCTGGACAGGGGATAATAGCGAGCAGTACTTC; CDR3 protein: CASSPPWTGDNSEQYF
V gene: TRBV10-3; clone size: -; D gene: -; J gene: TRBJ2-1; CDR3 DNA: TGTGCCATCAAGGGGTCCAACAATGAGCAGTTCTTC; CDR3 protein: CAIKGSNNEQFF
V gene: TRBV7-9; clone size: -; D gene: TRBD1; J gene: TRBJ1-1; CDR3 DNA: TGTGCCAGCAGCTTACCCCAACAGGGGCTCCCTGAAGCTTTCTTT; CDR3 protein: CASSLPQQGLPEAFF
V gene: TRBV6-6; clone size: few; D gene: TRBD1; J gene: TRBJ2-6; CDR3 DNA: TGTGCCAGTCAAATGCTTACGACCGGGACAGGGGTCTATGGGGCCAACGTCCTGACTTTC; CDR3 protein: CASQMLTTGTGVYGANVLTF
V gene: TRBV6-6; clone size: -; D gene: -; J gene: TRBJ2-5; CDR3 DNA: TGTGCCAGCAGTTACGGGGGGAACGTAGAAGAGACCCAGTACTTC; CDR3 protein: CASSYGGNVEETQYF
V gene: TRBV29-1; clone size: -; D gene: -; J gene: TRBJ2-5; CDR3 DNA: TGCAGCGTTGAGGAGGGGGCCCAGTACTTC; CDR3 protein: CSVEEGAQYF
V gene: TRBV10-3; clone size: few; D gene: -; J gene: TRBJ2-4; CDR3 DNA: TGTGCCATCAGTGAGTCGGCAGGCATGCATCTAGCCAAAAACATTCAGTACTTC; CDR3 protein: CAISESAGMHLAKNIQYF
V gene: TRBV7-9; clone size: few; D gene: -; J gene: TRBJ1-6; CDR3 DNA: TGTGCCAGCACCCCCCCCGCAGAAATAAATTCACCCCTCCACTTT; CDR3 protein: CASTPPAEINSPLHF
V gene: TRBV29-1; clone size: -; D gene: -; J gene: TRBJ2-7; CDR3 DNA: TGCAGCGTTGAAGGTACGGCCTACGAGCAGTACTTC; CDR3 protein: CSVEGTAYEQYF
V gene: TRBV29-1; clone size: -; D gene: TRBD1; J gene: TRBJ1-1; CDR3 DNA: TGCAGCGTGGGGGGACAGAGGAACACTGAAGCTTTCTTT; CDR3 protein: CSVGGQRNTEAFF
V gene: TRBV6-1; clone size: many; D gene: TRBD2; J gene: TRBJ2-7; CDR3 DNA: TGTGCCAGCAGTGAAGCAGGACTAGCGGGGTTGGAGCAGTACTTC; CDR3 protein: CASSEAGLAGLEQYF